The 22 T cell receptor beta chains reported below all come from one sample, sequenced in a study of T cell repertoires in cytomegalovirus infection. Antigens of these TCRs are unknown. TCRdb ran MiXCR on the reads and lists one entry per CDR3 protein. The profile covers approximately 990,000 distinct CDR3 sequences, with 30% to 40% appearing a single time and more than 12% taken by the ten largest. This sample comprised cultured CD8+ T cells from PBMCs, obtained from culture after CMV antigen stimulation. These receptors originate from a human donor in good health (CMV status not recorded). Some clones in this sample may be carry-over from other donors' samples.

As regards this clonotype: A clone one base away is much larger, so this may be a read error. This chain uses TRBV5-5 with TRBJ1-2; 7 bases agree with TRBD1. The V gene's germline CDR1 is SGHKS and CDR2 YYEKEE (reference sequence). Unmatched junction bases numbered 2, after V lost 4 bases and J lost 5 bases. There are 12 residues in the CDR3. The chain's CDR3 is CASSMTGYGYTF. DNA for the CDR3: TGTGCCAGCAGCATGACAGGGTATGGCTACACCTTC.

This rearrangement joins TRBV4-3 to TRBJ2-7; 11 nucleotides line up with TRBD2. The J segment lost 6 bases and the V segment lost 6 bases, leaving 1 base of the junction unmatched. CDR1 is LGHNA, CDR2 YSLEER, per germline. This CDR3 contains 12 residues. DNA for the CDR3: TGCGCCAGCAGACTAGCGGGGGTCGAGCAGTACGTC. It yields the protein CASRLAGVEQYV.

This clonotype was found a few times. The chain is built from TRBV6-2 or TRBV6-3 and TRBJ1-2; 7 nucleotides agree with TRBD1. This CDR3 comprises 14 residues. J gave up 3 bases and V 5 bases, and 6 bases lay outside the gene matches. The V gene's germline CDR1 is MNHEY and CDR2 SVGEGT. CDR3 nucleotide sequence: TGTGCCAGCAGTCCAGGGACAGACTACTATGGCTACACCTTC. It is translated as CASSPGTDYYGYTF.

With respect to this clonotype: This may arise from a read error, as a much more abundant clone is one base away. This chain links TRBV7-6 with TRBJ2-2, with 7 positions matching TRBD1. The CDR3 spans 16 residues. Germline CDR1 reads SGHVS; CDR2 reads FNYEAQ. CDR3 sequence: CTSSLVGDSFTGELFF. The DNA of the CDR3 is TGTACCAGCAGCTTAGTAGGGGACAGTTTCACCGGGGAGCTGTTTTTT.

The chain employs TRBV7-9 and TRBJ2-7, with a weak D call TRBD1 (6 bases). This CDR3 comprises 15 residues. Germline V gene data show CDR1 as SEHNR and CDR2 as FQNEAQ (reference sequence). V shed 5 bases and J shed 3 bases, with 17 bases lying between them. This CDR3 is CASSPQGSFRYEQYF. The CDR3, as DNA: TGTGCCAGCAGCCCCCAGGGGTCGTTCCGCTACGAGCAGTACTTC.

The rearrangement joins TRBV28 to TRBJ2-7; D uncertain. Germline V gene sequence: CDR1 MDHEN, CDR2 SYDVKM. This CDR3 region has 14 residues. The V gene lost 4 bases and the J gene lost 5 bases, with 15 bases spanning the gap. CDR3 residues: CASSSLNSHHEQYV. Written as DNA, the CDR3 is TGTGCCAGCAGTTCACTTAACTCCCACCACGAGCAGTACGTC.

The genes are TRBV7-6 and TRBJ2-1; maybe TRBD2 (7 bases). Germline V gene data show CDR1 as SGHVS and CDR2 as FNYEAQ. Trimming took off 4 bases at V and 9 bases at J, with 13 bases between the two ends. CDR3 size: 13 residues. DNA for the CDR3: TGTGCCAGCAGCTCTGCGGGGGCTGGTGAGCAGTTCTTC. The encoded protein is CASSSAGAGEQFF.

This rearrangement joins TRBV20-1 to TRBJ2-3, with 9 bases fitting TRBD1. Germline CDR1 DFQATT, CDR2 SNEGSKA (reference sequence). V was clipped by 6 bases and J by 2 bases; unmatched bases: 9. This CDR3 contains 15 residues. The DNA for the CDR3 is TGCAGTGCCCCGGGGTGGGACAGGGCCACAGATACGCAGTATTTT. As protein: CSAPGWDRATDTQYF.

This clonotype came up many times. The chain recombines TRBV7-2 with TRBJ1-2; a weak D match, TRBD1 (6 bases). CDR3 length: 16 amino acids. Germline V gene lookup returns CDR1 SGHTA and CDR2 FQGNSA. V lost 7 bases, J lost 3 bases, and 21 bases lay in between. The CDR3 region is CASTTVEHYRDYGYTF. CDR3 nucleotide sequence: TGTGCCAGCACCACTGTCGAGCATTACAGGGACTATGGCTACACCTTC.

This clonotype was detected a few times. This chain joins TRBV6-1 and TRBJ2-3; D is unclear. Germline V gene sequence: CDR1 MNHNS, CDR2 SASEGT. The CDR3 loop spans 17 amino acids. Deletions cut 6 bases from V and 0 bases from J, with 19 bases between. The CDR3 sequence: CASSEVQTYTSTDTQYF. In DNA, the CDR3 is TGTGCCAGCAGCGAGGTCCAAACCTATACTAGCACAGATACGCAGTATTTT.

This clonotype turned up a few times. The J gene is TRBJ2-3, the V gene TRBV7-3; D remains ambiguous. Germline loops: CDR1 SGHTA, CDR2 FQGTGA. V lost 2 bases and J 2 bases, leaving 11 bases between the germline ends. This CDR3 is built from 15 residues. The CDR3 spells CASSLRRGITDTQYF. CDR3 DNA: TGTGCCAGCAGCTTACGGAGAGGCATCACAGATACGCAGTATTTT.

The J gene is TRBJ1-1, the V gene TRBV19, with D perhaps TRBD1 (6 bases). This CDR3 spans 14 amino acids. Germline V CDR1 and CDR2: LNHDA, SQIVND (reference sequence). V shed 5 bases and J shed 4 bases, with 14 bases lying between them. This CDR3 is CASSAEGGSTEAFF. In DNA, the CDR3 is TGTGCCAGTAGTGCCGAGGGGGGAAGCACTGAAGCTTTCTTT.

This clonotype was found a few times. The rearrangement joins TRBV28 to TRBJ2-5; D not resolved. Trimming shortened V by 5 bases and J by 3 bases, and 10 bases separated the two germline ends. CDR1 and CDR2 (germline): MDHEN, SYDVKM. CDR3 length: 13 amino acids. The CDR3 loop is CASSKPLEETQYF. The CDR3 region has the DNA TGTGCCAGCAGTAAACCGCTGGAAGAGACCCAGTACTTC.

The V gene is TRBV7-6, the J gene TRBJ1-1; D gene unclear. Trimming pared 7 bases from V and 6 bases from J, leaving 18 bases between. The CDR3 totals 14 residues. Germline V CDR1 and CDR2: SGHVS, FNYEAQ. This CDR3 reads CASNPGVGSSEAFF. CDR3 nucleotides: TGTGCCAGCAACCCCGGGGTAGGGAGCTCTGAAGCTTTCTTT.

The chain joins TRBV6-1 to TRBJ2-7; 10 positions agree with TRBD1. Germline V CDR1 and CDR2: MNHNS, SASEGT. V shed 8 bases and J 6 bases; nucleotides not matched to a gene: 4. The CDR3 consists of 12 residues. This chain's CDR3 is CASGDRGGEQYF. CDR3 DNA sequence: TGTGCCAGCGGGGACAGGGGAGGCGAGCAGTACTTC.

In its sample, this clonotype was seen many times. The J gene is TRBJ2-5, the V gene TRBV12-3 or TRBV12-4, with a weak D call TRBD2 (6 bases). The CDR3 runs to 16 residues. The V end was cut by 5 bases, the J end by 5 bases, with 21 bases between. The CDR3 DNA reads as TGTGCCAGCAGTCTTCCTGCGGGCTCGGAGGGGGAGACCCAGTACTTC. It translates to CASSLPAGSEGETQYF.

V is TRBV6-1 and J is TRBJ2-5, with 7 bases fitting TRBD1. CDR1 and CDR2 from the germline V gene are MNHNS and SASEGT. The CDR3 has 14 residues. J lost 3 bases, V lost 7 bases, and 8 bases had no gene match. Here the CDR3 reads CASNQNRGEETQYF. The CDR3 DNA sequence: TGTGCCAGCAACCAAAACAGGGGAGAAGAGACCCAGTACTTC.

The rearrangement joins TRBV5-4 to TRBJ2-3; TRBD1 matches 8 bases. Per the germline V gene, CDR1 is SGHNT and CDR2 is YYREEE (reference sequence). The CDR3 is 21 amino acids. V shed 4 bases and J 9 bases; nucleotides not matched to a gene: 31. CDR3 amino acids: CASSGPGTGSFLLRPMETQYF. The CDR3 DNA is TGTGCCAGCAGCGGGCCCGGGACAGGCTCATTTCTGCTACGACCAATGGAAACGCAGTATTTT. The whole variable domain, filled in from reference TRBV5-4 and TRBJ2-3, reads ETGVTQSPTHLIKTRGQQVTLRCSSQSGHNTVSWYQQALGQGPQFIFQYYREEENGRGNFPPRFSGLQFPNYSSELNVNALELDDSALYLCASSGPGTGSFLLRPMETQYFGPGTRLTVL.

This clonotype was counted between two and nine times. This chain uses TRBV7-8 with TRBJ2-2; D might be TRBD2 (5 bases). The CDR3 contains 14 residues. In germline, CDR1 is SGHVS, CDR2 FQNEAQ. V lost 5 bases, J lost 3 bases, and 10 bases lay in between. CDR3: CASSLGEYTGELFF. The CDR3 bases are TGTGCCAGCAGCCTCGGGGAATACACCGGGGAGCTGTTTTTT. The complete variable domain, with remaining parts taken from reference TRBV7-8 and TRBJ2-2, reads GAGVSQSPRYKVAKRGQDVALRCDPISGHVSLFWYQQALGQGPEFLTYFQNEAQLDKSGLPSDRFFAERPEGSVSTLKIQRTQQEDSAVYLCASSLGEYTGELFFGEGSRLTVL.

This clonotype has more than one count but fewer than ten. The gene calls are TRBV5-6 and TRBJ2-7; D gene uncertain. Germline loops: CDR1 SGHDT, CDR2 YYEEEE. The CDR3 sequence is 12 residues long. V was clipped by 2 bases and J by 6 bases, with 9 bases between them. The CDR3 sequence: CASSFILGEQYF. The CDR3 DNA follows: TGTGCCAGCAGCTTCATACTTGGCGAGCAGTACTTC.

The chain combines TRBV27 with TRBJ2-3; TRBD2 matches at 11 bases. Per the germline V gene, CDR1 is MNHEY and CDR2 is SMNVEV (reference sequence). The CDR3 is 18 amino acids. J gave up 1 base and V 3 bases, and 9 bases lay outside the gene matches. The CDR3 sequence is CASSFLELAGVGTDTQYF. The CDR3 DNA sequence: TGTGCCAGCAGTTTTCTCGAACTAGCGGGGGTGGGCACAGATACGCAGTATTTT.

J is TRBJ2-5 and V is TRBV25-1; 10 nucleotides line up with TRBD2. Germline V CDR1 and CDR2: MGHDK, SYGVNS. The CDR3 has 16 residues. Germline trimming cut 3 bases from V and 7 bases from J; bases unmatched to any gene: 11. The CDR3 protein is CASSDGTAAGGGTQYF. CDR3 DNA sequence: TGTGCCAGCAGTGACGGGACGGCAGCGGGGGGGGGGACCCAGTACTTC.